Following are 26 T cell receptor beta chains from one sample sequenced in a study of T cell clonality in common variable immunodeficiency. Profiled with immunoSEQ multiplex PCR; TCRdb holds only in-frame clones, not every one. The sample shows about 52,000 clones, none of them appearing just once. Material: peripheral blood mononuclear cells. All receptors come from a person aged 18 to 70 in good health.

This clone came up many times. The CDR3 DNA, read in part, is TGTGCCAGCAGCTCCCGTTGGGGGGGTAGGAGCAATGAG. Its translation: CASSSRWGGRSNE. The CDR3 in full is CASSSRWGGRSNEQFF. The chain links TRBV7-3 to TRBJ2-1; 7 bases fit TRBD2. The read terminates 3 residues before the CDR3 end, so the remaining end is supplied by the germline J gene. Per the germline V gene, CDR1 is SGHTA and CDR2 is FQGTGA. Trimming took 4 bases from V and 6 from J; bases not matched to a gene: 12. There are 16 residues in the CDR3. The whole variable domain, filled in from reference TRBV7-3 and TRBJ2-1, reads GAGVSQTPSNKVTEKGKYVELRCDPISGHTALYWYRQSLGQGPEFLIYFQGTGAADDSGLPNDRFFAVRPEGSVSTLKIQRTERGDSAVYLCASSSRWGGRSNEQFFGPGTRLTVL.

This clone was counted ten times or more. The CDR3 is cut off 3 residues early in the read; its end comes from the germline J gene. J is TRBJ2-5 and V is TRBV20-1, with 7 bases that match TRBD2. The V segment lost 0 bases and the J segment 3 bases; nucleotides outside the gene matches: 4. The CDR3 spans 14 residues. Germline V CDR1 and CDR2: DFQATT, SNEGSKA (reference sequence). The CDR3 bases that were read are TGCAGTGCTAGAGACCTAGCGGTTGAAGAGACC. Translation gives CSARDLAVEET. The complete CDR3 sequence is CSARDLAVEETQYF.

This clone is medium-sized in the sample. Coverage ceases 3 residues before the CDR3 finishes, and the germline J gene fills in the end. This chain uses TRBV7-2 with TRBJ2-5, with 9 bases identical to TRBD1. Germline V gene lookup returns CDR1 SGHTA and CDR2 FQGNSA. Trimming removed 3 bases from V and 7 bases from J; junction bases left unmatched: 9. The CDR3 runs 15 residues. Partial CDR3 DNA: TGTGCCAGCAGCTTCCCTCGCGGACAGGGGACGACC. It translates to CASSFPRGQGTT. The full CDR3 reads CASSFPRGQGTTQYF.

This clone was observed many times. The DNA ends 3 residues before the CDR3 does, and the rest of the CDR3 is filled in from the germline J gene. Other DNA sequences in the same sample also yield this CDR3. The chain recombines TRBV19 with TRBJ1-3; maybe TRBD1 (5 bases). The CDR3 extends over 14 amino acids. The germline V gene has CDR1 LNHDA and CDR2 SQIVND (reference sequence). Trimming removed 9 bases from V and 3 bases from J, with 15 bases in between. The sequenced part of the CDR3 DNA is TGTGCCAGAGGGGAGGGTTATGGTGGAAACACC. Translating it yields CARGEGYGGNT. The whole CDR3 reads CARGEGYGGNTIYF.

At least ten counts were recorded for this clone. The read ends 3 residues before the CDR3 terminus; that terminus is restored from the germline J gene. V and J are TRBV7-3 and TRBJ2-2, with 9 bases identical to TRBD1. The germline V gene encodes CDR1 SGHTA and CDR2 FQGTGA. J lost 3 bases, V lost 4 bases, and 6 bases had no gene match. The CDR3 covers 16 residues. The chain's CDR3 is CASSSDGTGYTGELFF. Incomplete CDR3 DNA: TGTGCCAGCAGCTCCGATGGGACAGGGTACACCGGGGAG.

This clone appeared many times. Read coverage stops 3 residues before the CDR3 terminus; the germline J gene supplies the remainder. This chain links TRBV16 with TRBJ2-1; maybe TRBD2 (5 bases). The CDR3 totals 13 residues. V was pared by 4 bases and J by 7 bases, with 11 bases between. CDR1 is KGHSY and CDR2 is FQNENV in the germline V gene. CDR3 residues: CASSLGPGNEQFF. CDR3 DNA (partial): TGTGCCAGCAGCCTAGGGCCGGGGAATGAG. Based on the CDR3 plus reference TRBV16 and TRBJ2-1, the full variable domain is GEEVAQTPKHLVRGEGQKAKLYCAPIKGHSYVFWYQQVLKNEFKFLISFQNENVFDETGMPKERFSAKCLPNSPCSLEIQATKLEDSAVYFCASSLGPGNEQFFGPGTRLTVL.

Ten or more counts support this clone. From the germline J gene comes the end of the CDR3, since the read stops 3 residues before it. This chain joins TRBV20-1 and TRBJ2-3, with TRBD1 identical over 7 bases. Per germline, CDR1 DFQATT and CDR2 SNEGSKA (reference sequence). CDR3 length: 14 amino acids. CDR3 DNA (partial): TGCAGTGCGGGGACAGATTATAGCAATCAGCCG. As protein: CSAGTDYSNQP. The whole CDR3 is CSAGTDYSNQPQYF.

In regard to this clone: The CDR3 end lies 3 residues beyond the end of the read and is filled in from the germline J gene. The chain uses TRBV20-1 and TRBJ1-1; tentative D call: TRBD1 (6 bases). The CDR3 is 14 amino acids. Per germline, CDR1 DFQATT and CDR2 SNEGSKA (reference sequence). The CDR3 bases that were read are TGCAGCGCGGAGACAGGCAGAGGGGTCACTGAA. Its protein is CSAETGRGVTE. The whole CDR3 is CSAETGRGVTEAFF.

This clone showed up many times. Coverage ceases 3 residues before the CDR3 finishes, and the germline J gene fills in the end. The genes are TRBV7-2 and TRBJ1-2; possible D gene TRBD1, 6 bases. V shed 5 bases and J shed 6 bases, with 13 bases lying between them. This CDR3 spans 13 amino acids. Germline assignment: CDR1 SGHTA and CDR2 FQGNSA. CDR3 protein: CASSRTVRNGYTF. The DNA read from the CDR3 is TGTGCCAGCAGCCGGACAGTTCGAAATGGC.

As concerns this clone: Sequencing ends 3 residues short of the CDR3 end; the germline J gene provides the rest. The rearrangement uses TRBV30 and TRBJ1-2; 8 nucleotides line up with TRBD1. Germline CDR1 is GTSNPN and CDR2 is SVGIG (reference sequence). The CDR3 spans 14 residues. The chain's CDR3 is CAWSVAQGAYDYTF. Partial CDR3 DNA: TGTGCCTGGAGCGTAGCCCAGGGGGCCTACGAC.

This clone was detected many times. The read ends 3 residues shy of where the CDR3 ends; the end is completed using the germline J gene. The chain carries TRBV30 and TRBJ2-3; no clear D. The CDR3 runs 14 residues. Germline CDR1 reads GTSNPN; CDR2 reads SVGIG (reference sequence). Trimming shortened V by 1 base and J by 7 bases, and 15 bases separated the two germline ends. The CDR3 sequence: CAWSARGAPYTQYF. The covered CDR3 bases are TGTGCCTGGAGTGCCCGAGGAGCGCCCTATACG.

This clone was seen many times. The CDR3 end falls 3 residues outside the read, so it is completed with the germline J gene. The rearrangement joins TRBV7-3 to TRBJ2-1; D is undetermined. The CDR3 runs to 15 residues. Germline V lookup: CDR1 SGHTA, CDR2 FQGTGA. The V and J ends lost 5 bases and 4 bases respectively, with 15 bases between them. The CDR3 sequence is CASSPSAAVYNEQFF. The sequenced part of the CDR3 DNA is TGTGCCAGCAGCCCGTCCGCGGCGGTATACAATGAG.

This clone was found many times. The read gets to within 3 residues of the CDR3 end, and the germline J gene fills in the rest. V and J are TRBV10-3 and TRBJ2-1, with 9 bases identical to TRBD2. Germline loops: CDR1 ENHRY, CDR2 SYGVKD. The CDR3 spans 15 residues. Unmatched junction bases numbered 6, after V lost 8 bases and J lost 1 base. The CDR3 sequence: CAIHSGSQSYNEQFF. The CDR3 bases that were read are TGTGCCATCCATAGCGGGAGCCAATCCTACAATGAG.

This clone occurred many times. Sequencing ends 3 residues short of the CDR3 end; the germline J gene provides the rest. This sequence joins TRBV7-6 and TRBJ2-3; 14 bases match TRBD2. The CDR3 spans 16 residues. In germline, CDR1 is SGHVS, CDR2 FNYEAQ. The V segment lost 5 bases and the J segment 6 bases; nucleotides outside the gene matches: 7. The CDR3: CASSTRLAGGTDTQYF. CDR3 DNA, as far as it was read: TGTGCCAGCAGCACCCGACTAGCGGGAGGGACGGATACG.

This clone was counted at least ten times. The CDR3 end is not reached by the read, which stops 3 residues before it; the germline J gene fills it in. This rearrangement joins TRBV19 to TRBJ2-4, with TRBD2 matching 10 bases. Looked up from germline, CDR1 is LNHDA and CDR2 is SQIVND (reference sequence). The CDR3 is made up of 12 amino acids. The DNA read from the CDR3 is TGTGCCAGTAGTATAACTAGCGGGAAT. This translates into CASSITSGN. In full, the CDR3 reads CASSITSGNQYF.

This clone was seen many times. The read finishes 3 residues shy of the CDR3 end, and the germline J gene is used to complete it. The chain employs TRBV5-6 and TRBJ2-1, with D perhaps TRBD2 (6 bases). Between the trimmed V and J ends, which lost 0 bases and 5 bases, there was a span of 6 bases. Germline V gene sequence: CDR1 SGHDT, CDR2 YYEEEE. There are 13 residues in the CDR3. This chain's CDR3 is CASSLGGDNEQFF. The sequenced CDR3 bases are TGTGCCAGCAGCTTGGGCGGGGACAATGAG.

This clone was observed many times. The read finishes 3 residues shy of the CDR3 end, and the germline J gene is used to complete it. Other DNA variants within this sample encode the same CDR3. This chain links TRBV7-2 with TRBJ1-3; 7 bases map to TRBD1. V shed 0 bases, J shed 4 bases, and the junction held 6 bases outside the gene matches. The germline gives CDR1 SGHTA, CDR2 FQGNSA. The CDR3 contains 16 residues. CDR3 residues: CASSLAQGVSGNTIYF. The covered CDR3 bases are TGTGCCAGCAGCTTAGCCCAGGGGGTCTCCGGAAACACC. Drawing the rest from reference TRBV7-2 and TRBJ1-3, the complete variable domain is GAGVSQSPSNKVTEKGKDVELRCDPISGHTALYWYRQSLGQGLEFLIYFQGNSAPDKSGLPSDRFSAERTGGSVSTLTIQRTQQEDSAVYLCASSLAQGVSGNTIYFGEGSWLTVV.

The sample holds many counts of this clone. The CDR3 end falls 3 residues outside the read, so it is completed with the germline J gene. This sequence joins TRBV20-1 and TRBJ2-3; 7 bases map to TRBD2. The CDR3 spans 18 residues. The V segment lost 1 base and the J segment 1 base; nucleotides outside the gene matches: 14. Germline values: CDR1 DFQATT, CDR2 SNEGSKA (reference sequence). The DNA read from the CDR3 is TGCAGTGCTAGAGGAGCTAGCGGTTTAGTCCGGGGCACAGATACG. Protein sequence: CSARGASGLVRGTDT. The full CDR3 reads CSARGASGLVRGTDTQYF.

The table lists this clone with many counts. This CDR3 is CASSESGYSNQPQHF. The CDR3 DNA, read in part, is TGTGCCAGCAGCGAATCCGGGTATAGCAATCAGCCC. The chain joins TRBV7-9 to TRBJ1-5; D gene uncertain. The read comes to an end 3 residues before the CDR3 does, leaving the germline J gene to fill in the end. Germline lookup yields CDR1 SEHNR and CDR2 FQNEAQ (reference sequence). V gave up 5 bases and J gave up 0 bases, with 11 bases separating them. The CDR3 is made up of 15 amino acids.

This clone was seen many times. The sequenced fragment ends 3 residues before the CDR3 boundary, so the rest is inferred from the germline J gene. This sequence joins TRBV20-1 and TRBJ2-2, with D perhaps TRBD1 (6 bases). Germline V lookup: CDR1 DFQATT, CDR2 SNEGSKA (reference sequence). This CDR3 is built from 14 residues. The sequenced CDR3 bases are TGCAGTGCTAGCCTAAACAGGGCCGGTGAAAAG. Translated, it gives CSASLNRAGEK. The full CDR3 sequence reads CSASLNRAGEKLFF.

This clone was seen ten or more times. The read halts 3 residues ahead of the CDR3 end, with the missing end drawn from the germline J gene. The chain combines TRBV7-2 with TRBJ2-3, with a possible D match to TRBD2 (6 bases). The length of the CDR3 is 15 residues. V gave up 5 bases and J gave up 6 bases, with 18 bases separating them. Germline V gene sequence: CDR1 SGHTA, CDR2 FQGNSA. The CDR3 loop is CASSAPGLVTDTQYF. The DNA read from the CDR3 is TGTGCCAGCAGCGCGCCGGGACTTGTCACCGATACG.

This clone was recorded many times. Read sequence stops 3 residues before the CDR3 end, and the germline J gene provides the missing end. V is TRBV2 and J is TRBJ2-1, with TRBD2 matching over 8 bases. The junction had 6 bases not matched to a gene; V was cut back by 8 bases and J by 0 bases. The germline V gene encodes CDR1 SNHLY and CDR2 FYNNEI. The length of the CDR3 is 15 residues. The CDR3 region is CASGETSASYNEQFF. CDR3 bases read: TGTGCCAGCGGGGAGACTAGCGCCTCCTACAATGAG.

This clone has ten or more counts. The CDR3 here is CSAELLGLAGGSEQFF. The sequenced CDR3 bases are TGCAGTGCCGAACTACTCGGACTAGCGGGAGGGAGTGAG. The V gene is TRBV20-1, the J gene TRBJ2-1, with 15 bases matching TRBD2. The CDR3 extends 3 residues past the end of the read, so its final part is completed from the germline J gene. The CDR3 length is 16 residues. After removal of 6 bases from V and 9 bases from J, the junction contained 12 bases not matched to a gene. Per germline, CDR1 DFQATT and CDR2 SNEGSKA (reference sequence).

Concerning this clone itself: The read ends 3 residues early relative to the CDR3; the germline J gene fills the gap. The chain is built from TRBV11-2 and TRBJ2-1; possible D gene TRBD1, 7 bases. Germline V gives CDR1 SGHAT, CDR2 FQNNGV. There are 15 residues in the CDR3. Trimming removed 8 bases at V and 9 bases at J, with 23 bases between. The CDR3 here is CASGPSTGRRGEQFF. Partial CDR3 DNA: TGTGCCAGCGGGCCCTCGACAGGGAGGCGCGGTGAG.

In this sample, this clone turned up a few times. The CDR3 end is not reached by the read, which stops 3 residues before it; the germline J gene fills it in. This rearrangement joins TRBV30 to TRBJ1-6; 9 bases are a match to TRBD1. The CDR3 contains 15 residues. V lost 1 base and J lost 10; bases outside the gene matches: 8. From germline, CDR1 is GTSNPN and CDR2 SVGIG (reference sequence). The DNA read from the CDR3 is TGTGCCTGGAGTGGAGGACAGGGGTTGGGGTCACCC. Translating it yields CAWSGGQGLGSP. The complete CDR3 protein is CAWSGGQGLGSPLHF.

This clone was recorded many times. The read ends 3 residues before the CDR3 terminus; that terminus is restored from the germline J gene. V gene TRBV9 combines with J gene TRBJ2-3, with 7 bases aligning to TRBD2. Per germline, CDR1 SGDLS and CDR2 YYNGEE. The CDR3 contains 13 residues. The J segment lost 6 bases and the V segment lost 4 bases, leaving 5 bases of the junction unmatched. The part of the CDR3 DNA that was read is TGTGCCAGCAGCAAGGTGGGGGGGGATACG. Translating gives CASSKVGGDT. In full, the CDR3 is CASSKVGGDTQYF.